The next 24 T cell receptor beta chains were all read from a single sample in a study of glioma-infiltrating T cells after dendritic cell vaccination. TCRdb keeps only in-frame clones here, not all; method: immunoSEQ multiplex PCR. The table lists approximately 50,000 clones, 75% to 90% of them singletons. Time point given: after dendritic cell vaccination, including at tumor progression/relapse. The sample in question was blood, obtained after dendritic cell vaccination. These receptors were taken from a human donor with glioblastoma.

This clone was counted once. DNA for the CDR3: TGTGCCATCAGTCCGGGACTAACCCGTGATGAGACGCAGTATTTT. It codes for CAISPGLTRDETQYF. The chain has TRBV10-3 and TRBJ2-3; TRBD2 matches at 7 bases. Germline V gives CDR1 ENHRY, CDR2 SYGVKD. V shed 5 bases and J 9 bases; nucleotides not matched to a gene: 14. The CDR3 length is 15 residues.

The chain employs TRBV13 and TRBJ1-1, with 10 bases fitting TRBD1. The CDR3 extends over 13 amino acids. CDR1 is PRHDT and CDR2 is FYEKMQ in the germline V gene (reference sequence). Unmatched junction bases numbered 0, after V lost 8 bases and J lost 0 bases. CDR3 region: CASGTGVNTEAFF. Written as DNA, the CDR3 is TGTGCCAGCGGGACAGGGGTGAACACTGAAGCTTTCTTT.

This chain links TRBV7-2 with TRBJ1-5; TRBD1 matches at 9 bases. The germline gives CDR1 SGHTA, CDR2 FQGNSA. The V segment lost 4 bases and the J segment 1 base; nucleotides outside the gene matches: 2. The length of the CDR3 is 15 residues. The CDR3 DNA reads TGTGCCAGCAGCTGGGACAGGGCAAGCAATCAGCCCCAGCATTTT. Protein: CASSWDRASNQPQHF.

The chain links TRBV7-2 to TRBJ2-7, with 13 bases fitting TRBD2. The V segment lost 4 bases and the J segment 4 bases; nucleotides outside the gene matches: 13. The CDR3 spans 18 residues. CDR1 is SGHTA and CDR2 is FQGNSA in the germline V gene. The CDR3 nucleotides are TGTGCCAGCAGCTACCCGACTAGCGGGAGGACCGGTAGATACGAGCAGTACTTC. Translation gives CASSYPTSGRTGRYEQYF.

The CDR3: CASSLDGMRTEQFF. CDR3 nucleotide sequence: TGCGCCAGCAGCTTGGACGGGATGCGCACTGAGCAGTTCTTC. The chain carries TRBV5-1 and TRBJ2-1, with D possibly TRBD2 on 5 matching bases. The CDR3 is 14 residues long. Germline CDR1 and CDR2: SGHRS and YFSETQ. Trimming pared 0 bases from V and 9 bases from J, leaving 13 bases between.

This clone is a singleton in its sample. The chain uses TRBV6-5 and TRBJ2-1, with TRBD2 matching 12 bases. The CDR3 is made up of 15 amino acids. CDR1 and CDR2 (germline): MNHEY, SVGAGI. The trim removed 5 bases at V and 8 bases at J, leaving 7 bases unmatched. CDR3 residues: CASSPTSGSWDEQFF. The CDR3 region has the DNA TGTGCCAGCAGTCCGACTAGCGGGAGTTGGGATGAGCAGTTCTTC.

This clone was seen more than once but under ten times. This chain joins TRBV28 and TRBJ1-3, with a weak D call TRBD1 (5 bases). Deletions cut 5 bases from V and 3 bases from J, with 11 bases between. Germline CDR1 and CDR2: MDHEN and SYDVKM. The CDR3 contains 14 residues. The CDR3 here is CASSNQGYGNTIYF. In DNA form, the CDR3 reads TGTGCCAGCAGTAACCAGGGCTATGGAAACACCATATATTTT.

The chain has TRBV27 and TRBJ2-1; TRBD2 is a possible D gene (6 bases). Looked up from germline, CDR1 is MNHEY and CDR2 is SMNVEV (reference sequence). The CDR3 consists of 17 residues. Trimming cost V 3 bases and J 2 bases, with 17 bases left between them. The CDR3 DNA reads TGTGCCAGCAGTTTCGGGGGAGTCCGGGGGACCTACAATGAGCAGTTCTTC. It translates to CASSFGGVRGTYNEQFF.

The rearrangement links TRBV6-4 to TRBJ2-2, with D perhaps TRBD2 (6 bases). V was trimmed by 3 bases and J by 1 base, leaving 12 bases between them. The germline V gene encodes CDR1 MRHNA and CDR2 SNTAGT. There are 16 residues in the CDR3. The CDR3 DNA sequence: TGTGCCAGCAGTGAATCGGGGGAGAGGAACACCGGGGAGCTGTTTTTT. This codes for CASSESGERNTGELFF.

This chain uses TRBV29-1 with TRBJ1-3; the match to TRBD1 covers 7 bases. With 5 bases clipped from V and 4 bases from J, the junction kept 5 bases outside the gene matches. In germline, CDR1 is SQVTM, CDR2 ANQGSEA. The length of the CDR3 is 13 residues. CDR3 region: CSVRGRQGNTIYF. CDR3 bases: TGCAGCGTTAGGGGGCGTCAGGGAAACACCATATATTTT.

V usage is TRBV4-3 and J usage is TRBJ1-1; possible D gene TRBD1, 5 bases. The V and J ends lost 1 base and 5 bases respectively, with 17 bases between them. CDR3 length equals 16 residues. The germline gives CDR1 LGHNA, CDR2 YSLEER. The CDR3 DNA is TGCGCCAGCAGCCAAGGTGGGAGGGGAGGTTGGACTGAAGCTTTCTTT. Its translation is CASSQGGRGGWTEAFF.

The J gene is TRBJ2-1, the V gene TRBV30; 9 bases align to TRBD2. The CDR3 runs 14 residues. Germline V lookup: CDR1 GTSNPN, CDR2 SVGIG (reference sequence). V lost 5 bases, J lost 4 bases, and 6 bases stayed unmatched. CDR3 sequence: CAWFIAGVYNEQFF. The CDR3 DNA sequence: TGTGCCTGGTTTATAGCGGGAGTTTACAATGAGCAGTTCTTC. Combining the CDR3 with reference TRBV30 and TRBJ2-1 gives the whole variable domain SQTIHQWPATLVQPVGSPLSLECTVEGTSNPNLYWYRQAAGRGLQLLFYSVGIGQISSEVPQNLSASRPQDRQFILSSKKLLLSDSGFYLCAWFIAGVYNEQFFGPGTRLTVL.

The chain links TRBV6-6 to TRBJ1-2, with a possible D match to TRBD1 (5 bases). The CDR3 loop spans 15 amino acids. V lost 2 bases and J 4 bases, leaving 14 bases between the germline ends. Germline lookup yields CDR1 MNHNY and CDR2 SVGAGI (reference sequence). The CDR3 sequence: CASSYAAGGSYGYTF. The DNA for the CDR3 is TGTGCCAGCAGTTACGCCGCCGGGGGGAGCTATGGCTACACCTTC.

This clone ranks as medium-sized. The chain couples TRBV10-3 to TRBJ2-7; possibly TRBD1 for D (5 bases). Trimming removed 7 bases at V and 0 bases at J, with 19 bases between. Germline V gives CDR1 ENHRY, CDR2 SYGVKD. CDR3 length: 16 amino acids. CDR3 region: CAITRTTDSLSYEQYF. CDR3 bases: TGTGCCATCACCAGAACCACAGACAGCCTCTCCTACGAGCAGTACTTC.

The chain recombines TRBV5-1 with TRBJ1-2, with D perhaps matching TRBD1 (5 bases). This CDR3 has 14 residues. Germline CDR1 is SGHRS and CDR2 is YFSETQ. The V end lost 0 bases, the J end lost 8 bases, and 14 bases lay between the germline ends. DNA for the CDR3: TGCGCCAGCAGCTTGGAGGCAGGGATGAGAGGCTACACCTTC. As protein: CASSLEAGMRGYTF. The entire variable domain, with the rest obtained from reference TRBV5-1 and TRBJ1-2, is as follows: KAGVTQTPRYLIKTRGQQVTLSCSPISGHRSVSWYQQTPGQGLQFLFEYFSETQRNKGNFPGRFSGRQFSNSRSEMNVSTLELGDSALYLCASSLEAGMRGYTFGSGTRLTVV.

The chain uses TRBV18 and TRBJ1-2; D unresolved. The CDR3 consists of 13 residues. Germline lookup yields CDR1 KGHSH and CDR2 LQKENI. V lost 6 bases and J lost 0, with 8 bases in between. The CDR3 DNA sequence: TGTGCCAGCTCTCTGGGAGCTAACTATGGCTACACCTTC. It codes for CASSLGANYGYTF.

The rearrangement joins TRBV6-6 to TRBJ2-4; TRBD1 aligns across 7 bases. In germline, CDR1 is MNHNY, CDR2 SVGAGI (reference sequence). V dropped 4 bases and J dropped 8; count of bases not matched to a gene: 8. The CDR3 loop spans 14 amino acids. The CDR3 region has the DNA TGTGCCAGCAGTTCACAGGGGAGTGGGGACATTCAGTACTTC. It is translated as CASSSQGSGDIQYF.

As to this clone: The same CDR3 is also encoded by other DNA sequences in this sample. The chain employs TRBV18 and TRBJ1-5, with 8 positions matching TRBD1. The CDR3 is 14 amino acids. Per the germline V gene, CDR1 is KGHSH and CDR2 is LQKENI. Losses at the gene ends were 3 bases for V and 5 bases for J; bases not matched to a gene: 3. DNA of the CDR3: TGTGCCAGCTCACCCGGGACAGGAGATCAGCCCCAGCATTTT. Its translation: CASSPGTGDQPQHF.

The chain couples TRBV27 to TRBJ2-1; D gene uncertain. This CDR3 contains 14 residues. V shed 5 bases and J shed 2 bases, with 10 bases lying between them. Germline CDR1 and CDR2: MNHEY and SMNVEV (reference sequence). The CDR3 region is CASSPRLAYNEQFF. The CDR3, as DNA: TGTGCCAGCAGTCCCCGCCTAGCCTACAATGAGCAGTTCTTC.

This chain connects TRBV10-3 to TRBJ1-1; possibly TRBD1 for D (6 bases). Trimming took 6 bases from V and 7 from J, leaving 15 bases between them. Germline V gene data show CDR1 as ENHRY and CDR2 as SYGVKD. The CDR3 totals 13 residues. The CDR3: CAIRGQSGYEAFF. The CDR3 DNA reads TGTGCCATCAGAGGACAGTCTGGCTATGAAGCTTTCTTT.

The chain links TRBV4-2 to TRBJ2-1; possibly TRBD2 for D (5 bases). The germline gives CDR1 LGHNA, CDR2 YNFKEQ. V dropped 1 base and J dropped 2 bases, with 9 bases sitting between them. The length of the CDR3 is 15 residues. CDR3 nucleotides: TGTGCCAGCAGCCAAGCAAGCGGACCCTACAATGAGCAGTTCTTC. Protein: CASSQASGPYNEQFF.

The rearrangement joins TRBV19 to TRBJ2-2; TRBD2 is a possible D gene (6 bases). Germline V gene sequence: CDR1 LNHDA, CDR2 SQIVND (reference sequence). The CDR3 covers 13 residues. The germline V and J ends were trimmed by 3 bases and 13 bases, with 15 bases remaining between them. This CDR3 is CASSMNGGGMLFF. CDR3 DNA: TGTGCCAGTAGTATGAACGGGGGTGGGATGCTGTTTTTT.

The chain joins TRBV7-2 to TRBJ1-2; tentative D call: TRBD1 (5 bases). Trimming cost V 5 bases and J 0 bases, with 10 bases left between them. This CDR3 region has 14 residues. The germline gives CDR1 SGHTA, CDR2 FQGNSA. CDR3 region: CASSRGKANYGYTF. The CDR3 nucleotides are TGTGCCAGCAGCAGGGGAAAAGCTAACTATGGCTACACCTTC.

The chain joins TRBV7-9 to TRBJ2-7, with D possibly being TRBD1 (5 bases). CDR1 SEHNR and CDR2 FQNEAQ come from the germline V gene (reference sequence). V was trimmed by 0 bases and J by 5 bases, leaving 14 bases between them. The CDR3 length is 15 residues. The CDR3: CASSLARIRVDEQYF. The DNA for the CDR3 is TGTGCCAGCAGCTTAGCGCGGATCAGGGTCGACGAGCAGTACTTC.